Below, one TCR beta chain is given with its context. Its target is unknown. PCR amplification relied on 60 Vbeta primers (plus 13 Jbeta primers). The table came from immunoSEQ multiplex PCR; TCRdb's copy has only in-frame clones and leaves some out. The sample holds 110,000 to 150,000 clones, roughly 79% seen once. The sample comes from a study of cytomegalovirus exposure and HLA in healthy donors. Points from the study as a whole: A classifier reportedly called cytomegalovirus status with high sensitivity and specificity. Sequencing artifact likely explains a cluster of highly shared sequence variants. In a later analysis, about 17,000 TCR beta sequences were associated with HLA alleles at 0.05 false discovery rate.

Trimming pared 2 bases from V and 6 bases from J, leaving 12 bases between. The CDR3 has 14 residues. Germline V gene lookup returns CDR1 SGHVS and CDR2 FQNEAQ. Sequences were obtained from PBMCs. The receptor comes from a male donor in good health and CMV-seronegative. The chain has TRBV7-8 and TRBJ2-3; D is ambiguous. CDR3 nucleotide sequence: TGTGCCAGCAGCTTAAAGGCGTACGGGGATACGCAGTATTTT. Translation gives CASSLKAYGDTQYF.